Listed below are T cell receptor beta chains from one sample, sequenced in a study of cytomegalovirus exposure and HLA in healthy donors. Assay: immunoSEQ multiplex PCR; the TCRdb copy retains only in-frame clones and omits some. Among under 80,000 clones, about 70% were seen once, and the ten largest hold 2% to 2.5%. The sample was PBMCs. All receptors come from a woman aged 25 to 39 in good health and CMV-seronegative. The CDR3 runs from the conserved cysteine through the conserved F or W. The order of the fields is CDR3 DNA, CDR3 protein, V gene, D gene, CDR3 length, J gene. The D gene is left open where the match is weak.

DNA: TGTGCCAGCAGTGAAGGGGGGGGCCCCTACAATGAGCAGTTCTTC
CDR3: CASSEGGGPYNEQFF
V: TRBV2
D: .
length: 15
J: TRBJ2-1

DNA: TGTGCCAGCAGCGATGGGAGGGTGGGAGGGTTCGGTGAGCAGTTCTTC
CDR3: CASSDGRVGGFGEQFF
V: TRBV9
D: TRBD2
length: 16
J: TRBJ2-1

DNA: TGTGCCAGCAGTTCTACTCAGGGATCAACTAATGAAAAACTGTTTTTT
CDR3: CASSSTQGSTNEKLFF
V: TRBV7-9
D: .
length: 16
J: TRBJ1-4

DNA: TGTGCCAGCAGCTTGGGGCCAGGTAACACTGAAGCTTTCTTT
CDR3: CASSLGPGNTEAFF
V: TRBV5-6
D: .
length: 14
J: TRBJ1-1

DNA: TGCGCCAGCAGCCCATGGGGAGGGCCGGCGAACACCGGGGAGCTGTTTTTT
CDR3: CASSPWGGPANTGELFF
V: TRBV5-1
D: TRBD2
length: 17
J: TRBJ2-2

DNA: TGTGCCAGCAGCTCGCGGACAGGGGGGGTGGACACCATATATTTT
CDR3: CASSSRTGGVDTIYF
V: TRBV14
D: TRBD1
length: 15
J: TRBJ1-3

DNA: TGTGCCAGCAGTTTACGGACTAGCGGGGGCTTAAAGGAGCAGTTCTTC
CDR3: CASSLRTSGGLKEQFF
V: TRBV28
D: TRBD2
length: 16
J: TRBJ2-1

DNA: TGTGCCAGCAGCCTAAGGGAGCTTAACTATGGCTACACCTTC
CDR3: CASSLRELNYGYTF
V: TRBV19
D: .
length: 14
J: TRBJ1-2

DNA: TGTGCCAGCAGCGCCTTCACAGGGGACTATGGCTACACCTTC
CDR3: CASSAFTGDYGYTF
V: TRBV11-2
D: TRBD1
length: 14
J: TRBJ1-2

DNA: TGTGCCAGCAGCGAGGGGGTTTACGACTATGGCTACACCTTC
CDR3: CASSEGVYDYGYTF
V: TRBV9
D: .
length: 14
J: TRBJ1-2